The 7 T cell receptor beta chains listed next were all sequenced from one sample in a study of cytomegalovirus exposure and HLA in healthy donors. 13 Jbeta primers and 60 Vbeta primers were used for the PCR. This table comes from immunoSEQ multiplex PCR, and its TCRdb copy is limited to in-frame clones, with some not included. This table holds about 140,000 clones, 70% to 85% found once. The specimen was PBMCs. The receptors come from a man aged 25-45 years in good health and CMV-seropositive.

The chain employs TRBV2 and TRBJ2-1; D is uncertain. The germline CDR1 and CDR2 sequences are SNHLY and FYNNEI. V lost 4 bases, J lost 7 bases, and 14 bases lay in between. The CDR3 totals 14 residues. The CDR3: CASSGRETPNEQFF. CDR3 bases: TGTGCCAGCAGTGGGCGAGAGACTCCGAATGAGCAGTTCTTC. Looking up the rest from reference TRBV2 and TRBJ2-1 gives the full variable domain: EPEVTQTPSHQVTQMGQEVILRCVPISNHLYFYWYRQILGQKVEFLVSFYNNEISEKSEIFDDQFSVERPDGSNFTLKIRSTKLEDSAMYFCASSGRETPNEQFFGPGTRLTVL.

The V gene is TRBV18, the J gene TRBJ2-1; 8 nucleotides line up with TRBD1. The V and J ends lost 3 bases and 1 base, in that order; junction bases with no gene match: 2. Germline values: CDR1 KGHSH, CDR2 LQKENI. The CDR3 consists of 15 residues. The CDR3 coding sequence is TGTGCCAGCTCACCGACAGGGGATTCCTACAATGAGCAGTTCTTC. Its protein product is CASSPTGDSYNEQFF.

The V gene is TRBV5-1, the J gene TRBJ2-5; a possible D gene is TRBD1 (6 bases). The DNA end is a closer match to TRBJ2-7, so the J assignment may be wrong. The germline V gene encodes CDR1 SGHRS and CDR2 YFSETQ. CDR3 length equals 13 residues. The CDR3 protein is CASSLGDTYEQYF. CDR3 sequence (DNA): TGCGCCAGCAGCTTGGGGGACACCTACGAGCAGTACTTC.

The chain links TRBV28 to TRBJ2-7; 9 bases align to TRBD1. The V gene end was trimmed by 5 bases and the J gene end by 2 bases; junction bases not matched to a gene: 7. This CDR3 comprises 15 residues. Per the germline V gene, CDR1 is MDHEN and CDR2 is SYDVKM. CDR3 bases: TGTGCCAGCAGTACCTCGACAGGGGGAACCTACGAGCAGTACTTC. Translated: CASSTSTGGTYEQYF. Drawing the rest from reference TRBV28 and TRBJ2-7, the complete variable domain is DVKVTQSSRYLVKRTGEKVFLECVQDMDHENMFWYRQDPGLGLRLIYFSYDVKMKEKGDIPEGYSVSREKKERFSLILESASTNQTSMYLCASSTSTGGTYEQYFGPGTRLTVT.

This clone was seen just once. The chain joins TRBV9 to TRBJ2-3, with D perhaps TRBD2 (6 bases). Trimming took 3 bases from V and 2 from J, leaving 13 bases between them. Germline V gene data show CDR1 as SGDLS and CDR2 as YYNGEE. CDR3 length: 15 residues. CDR3: CASSAGLSNTDTQYF. Here the CDR3 DNA reads TGTGCCAGCAGCGCGGGACTTTCTAACACAGATACGCAGTATTTT.

The rearrangement uses TRBV10-1 and TRBJ2-7; 8 bases map to TRBD1. The CDR3 is 15 amino acids. CDR1 is WNHNN, CDR2 SYGVQD, per germline (reference sequence). With V trimmed by 1 base and J by 4 bases, 6 bases remained unmatched. The CDR3 protein is CASSEYEQGAYEQYF. The CDR3 DNA reads TGCGCCAGCAGTGAGTACGAGCAGGGGGCTTACGAGCAGTACTTC.

On this clone itself: A read error may produce the germline difference seen at one junction end. This CDR3 is also generated by other DNA sequences in the sample. V and J are TRBV19 and TRBJ1-5, with unresolved D. Germline CDR1 and CDR2: LNHDA and SQIVND (reference sequence). This CDR3 spans 16 amino acids. In DNA form, the CDR3 reads TGCGCCAGTAGTATCGTCTCGGAGGGCGAGGCGCAGCCCCAGCATTTT. Translated: CASSIVSEGEAQPQHF.